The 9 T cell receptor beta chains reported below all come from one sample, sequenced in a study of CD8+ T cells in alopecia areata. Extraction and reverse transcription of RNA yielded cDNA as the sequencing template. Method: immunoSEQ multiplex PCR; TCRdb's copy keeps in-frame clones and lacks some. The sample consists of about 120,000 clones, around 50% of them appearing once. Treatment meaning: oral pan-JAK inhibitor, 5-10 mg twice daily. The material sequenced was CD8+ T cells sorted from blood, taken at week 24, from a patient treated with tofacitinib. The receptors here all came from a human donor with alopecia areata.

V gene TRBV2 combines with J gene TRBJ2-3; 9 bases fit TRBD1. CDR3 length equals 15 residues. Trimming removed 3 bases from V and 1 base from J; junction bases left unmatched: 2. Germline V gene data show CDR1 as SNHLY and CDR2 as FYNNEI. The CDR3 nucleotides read TGTGCCAGCAGTGAGTGGGACAGGGGCACAGATACGCAGTATTTT. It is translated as CASSEWDRGTDTQYF.

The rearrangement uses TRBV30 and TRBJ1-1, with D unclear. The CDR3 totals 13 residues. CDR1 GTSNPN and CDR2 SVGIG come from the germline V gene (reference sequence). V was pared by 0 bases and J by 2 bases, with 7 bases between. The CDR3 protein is CAWSVIPNTEAFF. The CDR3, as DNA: TGTGCCTGGAGTGTCATACCTAACACTGAAGCTTTCTTT. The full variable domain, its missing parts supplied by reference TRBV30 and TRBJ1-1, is SQTIHQWPATLVQPVGSPLSLECTVEGTSNPNLYWYRQAAGRGLQLLFYSVGIGQISSEVPQNLSASRPQDRQFILSSKKLLLSDSGFYLCAWSVIPNTEAFFGQGTRLTVV.

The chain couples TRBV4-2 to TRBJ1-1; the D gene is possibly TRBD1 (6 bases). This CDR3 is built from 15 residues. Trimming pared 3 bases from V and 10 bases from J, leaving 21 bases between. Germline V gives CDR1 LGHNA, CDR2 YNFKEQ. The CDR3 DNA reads TGTGCCAGCAGCCAGGGGGCGGAGGGGCCCCAGGGAGCTTTCTTT. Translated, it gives CASSQGAEGPQGAFF.

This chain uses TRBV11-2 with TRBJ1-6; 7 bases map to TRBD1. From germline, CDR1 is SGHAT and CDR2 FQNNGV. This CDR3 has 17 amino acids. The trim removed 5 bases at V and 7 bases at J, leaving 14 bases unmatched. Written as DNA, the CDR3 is TGTGCCAGCAGCGCCTACAGGGGCGGCTACGGGAATTCACCCCTCCACTTT. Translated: CASSAYRGGYGNSPLHF. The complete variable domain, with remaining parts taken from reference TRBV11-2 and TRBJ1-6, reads EAGVAQSPRYKIIEKRQSVAFWCNPISGHATLYWYQQILGQGPKLLIQFQNNGVVDDSQLPKDRFSAERLKGVDSTLKIQPAKLEDSAVYLCASSAYRGGYGNSPLHFGNGTRLTVT.

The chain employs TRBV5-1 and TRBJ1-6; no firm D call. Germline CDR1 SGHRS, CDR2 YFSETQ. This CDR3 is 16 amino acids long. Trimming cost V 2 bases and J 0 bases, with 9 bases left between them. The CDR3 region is CASSFGDISYNSPLHF. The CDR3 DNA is TGCGCCAGCAGCTTCGGAGACATCTCCTATAATTCACCCCTCCACTTT. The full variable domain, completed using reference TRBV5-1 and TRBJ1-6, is KAGVTQTPRYLIKTRGQQVTLSCSPISGHRSVSWYQQTPGQGLQFLFEYFSETQRNKGNFPGRFSGRQFSNSRSEMNVSTLELGDSALYLCASSFGDISYNSPLHFGNGTRLTVT.

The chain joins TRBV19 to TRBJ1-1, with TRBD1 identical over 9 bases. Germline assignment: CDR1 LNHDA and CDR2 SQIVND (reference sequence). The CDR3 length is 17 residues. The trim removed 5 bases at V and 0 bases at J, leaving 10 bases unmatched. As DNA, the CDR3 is TGTGCCAGTAGTCCCCACAGGGGGCGAGGAGTGAACACTGAAGCTTTCTTT. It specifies CASSPHRGRGVNTEAFF. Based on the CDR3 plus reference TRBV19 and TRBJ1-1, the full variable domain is DGGITQSPKYLFRKEGQNVTLSCEQNLNHDAMYWYRQDPGQGLRLIYYSQIVNDFQKGDIAEGYSVSREKKESFPLTVTSAQKNPTAFYLCASSPHRGRGVNTEAFFGQGTRLTVV.

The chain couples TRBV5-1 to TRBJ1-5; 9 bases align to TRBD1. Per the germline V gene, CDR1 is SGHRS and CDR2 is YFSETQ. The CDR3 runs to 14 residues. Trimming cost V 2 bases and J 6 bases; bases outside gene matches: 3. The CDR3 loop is CASSFGQGSQPQHF. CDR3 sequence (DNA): TGCGCCAGCAGCTTTGGACAGGGGAGTCAGCCCCAGCATTTT.

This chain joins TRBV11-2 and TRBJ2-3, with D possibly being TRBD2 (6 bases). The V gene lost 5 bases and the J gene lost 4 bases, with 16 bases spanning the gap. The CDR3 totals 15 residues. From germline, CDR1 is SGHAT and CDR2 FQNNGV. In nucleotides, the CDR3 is TGTGCCAGCAGCCCACTCGTCGGGGGTTCAGATACGCAGTATTTT. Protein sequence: CASSPLVGGSDTQYF.

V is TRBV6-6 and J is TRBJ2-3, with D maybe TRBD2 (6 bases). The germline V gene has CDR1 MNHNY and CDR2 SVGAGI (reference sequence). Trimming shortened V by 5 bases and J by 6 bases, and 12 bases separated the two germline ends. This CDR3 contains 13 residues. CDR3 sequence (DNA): TGTGCCAGCAGTCCCCCCGGGGGTGATACGCAGTATTTT. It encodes CASSPPGGDTQYF.